Listed here is a single TCR beta chain. The data are from a study of technical replicates of blood from a few donors. The assay was immunoSEQ multiplex PCR, and TCRdb's table has in-frame clones only and misses some. The repertoire holds about 82,000 clones, with 80% to 95% as singletons. The junction had 3 bases not matched to a gene; V was cut back by 5 bases and J by 4 bases. This CDR3 has 14 residues. Looked up from germline, CDR1 is MNHEY and CDR2 is SVGAGI. The receptor comes from a human donor in good health. The V call is TRBV6-5, the J call TRBJ1-5, with 9 bases aligning to TRBD1. The sequenced sample consisted of T cells isolated from PBMCs. The CDR3: CASSTGTGNQPQHF. The CDR3, as DNA: TGTGCCAGCAGTACCGGGACAGGGAATCAGCCCCAGCATTTT.